This T cell receptor beta chain was captured in a study of cytomegalovirus exposure and HLA in healthy donors. In regard to this clone: Its antigen is as yet unknown.

The germline CDR1 and CDR2 sequences are MDHEN and SYDVKM. This CDR3 is built from 15 residues. Trimming stripped 2 bases from V and 7 bases from J, with 12 bases between. Overall study findings and caveats: Presence/absence analyses took donor sequencing depth as roughly uniform.

The donors gave bone marrow, and they were healthy. The PCR employed 60 Vbeta primers together with 13 Jbeta primers. Data came from immunoSEQ multiplex PCR; TCRdb stores just in-frame clones and leaves some out. The profile shows 95,000 to 150,000 clones, roughly 70% of them singletons. The receptor's source is a man in his thirties or forties in good health and CMV-seronegative. Material: PBMCs. The chain carries TRBV28 and TRBJ1-6; tentative D call: TRBD1 (6 bases). CDR3 coding DNA: TGTGCCAGCAGTTTACCTGGGCAGGGGAATTCACCCCTCCACTTT. This encodes CASSLPGQGNSPLHF.